This T cell receptor (beta chain) was retrieved from a study of early T cells in non-severe SARS-CoV-2 infection (dated by TCRdb to the early 2020s). Study-wide context: Because TCR sequencing relied on bulk RNA taken from unsorted whole blood, pairing of alpha and beta chains was not possible. What the research found in general, with its limitations: VDJdb matching was skewed toward anti-spike CD8 responses, so virus-specific expansions were likely underestimated and private and CD4 specificities were missed.

CDR3 length: 14 amino acids, cysteine to phenylalanine. The read is trimmed to its CDR3 DNA, 42 bases read in frame from base 1. After removal of 6 bases from V and 7 bases from J, the junction retains 10 bases not matched to a gene. Sequences DFQATT (CDR1) and SNEGSKA (CDR2) are obtained from the germline V gene (reference sequence). A case-control design nested within a healthcare worker cohort in London, UK, was used, with weekly nasopharyngeal swab PCR tests and blood sampling performed. Healthcare workers were recruited between 23 and 31 March 2020, during the week of the UK lockdown, and were followed weekly for up to about 15 weeks. This clonotype was seen ten or more times. Its antigen is still unknown. Nothing much larger sits one base from this clone, and base qualities are not available. The receptor library was made with 5' RACE. Sequencing took place on a NextSeq 500. The TCR library protocol attached unique molecular identifiers to individual cDNA molecules to correct for sequencing error and PCR bias. TCR alpha and beta chains were both sequenced, and the abundances of alpha and beta sequences in each sample were closely correlated with each other. Per the source publication's procedure: Decombinator V4 was used to annotate TCR sequences for V gene, J gene and CDR3. Expanded TCRs were defined as changing significantly between any two time points under a Poisson model with p below 0.0001. TCR abundances were normalised to the total number of TCRs sequenced per sample and expressed as counts per million. MAIT TCRs were defined by TRAV1-2 paired with TRAJ12, TRAJ20 or TRAJ33, and iNKT TCRs by TRAV10 paired with TRAJ18. VDJdb, accessed 1 November 2021, was searched for CMV, EBV and SARS-CoV-2 annotated TCRs, with TCRs annotated for multiple antigens excluded. TCRdb redid the processing of the public reads, applying fastp at Q25 and MiXCR, and retained in-frame beta chains. For every CDR3 protein sequence, its rows merge into one entry that carries the most common genes and DNA. TCRdb assigned the V and J calls; the authors' analysis was not used. The sample yields roughly 32,000 distinct CDR3 sequences; approximately 6.3% were counted once. The ten largest make up about a third of the sample.

This TCR was recovered from an adult who was a healthcare worker with PCR-confirmed SARS-CoV-2 infection or an uninfected control (not recorded which). Rearrangement joined TRBV20-1 to TRBJ2-1, with TRBD2 identical over 9 junction bases. The sample consisted of whole blood. This receptor has the CDR3 CSAKIAGVGNEQFF. The DNA is TGCAGTGCGAAAATAGCGGGGGTCGGGAATGAGCAGTTCTTC.